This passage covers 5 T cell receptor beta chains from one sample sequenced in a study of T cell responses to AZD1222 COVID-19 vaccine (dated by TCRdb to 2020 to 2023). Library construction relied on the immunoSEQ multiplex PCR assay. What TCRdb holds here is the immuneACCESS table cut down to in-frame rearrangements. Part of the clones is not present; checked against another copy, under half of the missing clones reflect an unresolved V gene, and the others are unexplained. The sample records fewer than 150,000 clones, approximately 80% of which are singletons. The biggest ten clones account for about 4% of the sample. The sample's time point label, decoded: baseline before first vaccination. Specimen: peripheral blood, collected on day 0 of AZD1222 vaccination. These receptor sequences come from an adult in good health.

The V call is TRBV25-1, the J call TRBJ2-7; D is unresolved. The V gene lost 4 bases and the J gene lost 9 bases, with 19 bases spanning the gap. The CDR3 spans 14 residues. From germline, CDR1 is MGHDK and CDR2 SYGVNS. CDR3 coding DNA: TGTGCCAGCAGTGGGGGTAGGTACATTGACTGGCAGTACTTC. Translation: CASSGGRYIDWQYF.

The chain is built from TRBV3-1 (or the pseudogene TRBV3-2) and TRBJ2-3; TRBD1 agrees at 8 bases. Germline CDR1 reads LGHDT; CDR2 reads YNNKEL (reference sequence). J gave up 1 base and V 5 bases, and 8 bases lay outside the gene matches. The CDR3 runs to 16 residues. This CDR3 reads CASSRGGQGGTDTQYF. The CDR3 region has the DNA TGTGCCAGCAGCAGGGGCGGACAGGGAGGCACAGATACGCAGTATTTT.

The CDR3 DNA follows: TGCAGCGTTGCCACCGGGACTAGCGGCGCGAACACCGGGGAGCTGTTTTTT. Protein product: CSVATGTSGANTGELFF. This chain links TRBV29-1 with TRBJ2-2, with 11 bases that match TRBD2. CDR3 length: 17 residues. Germline lookup yields CDR1 SQVTM and CDR2 ANQGSEA. After removal of 4 bases from V and 0 bases from J, the junction contained 7 bases not matched to a gene.

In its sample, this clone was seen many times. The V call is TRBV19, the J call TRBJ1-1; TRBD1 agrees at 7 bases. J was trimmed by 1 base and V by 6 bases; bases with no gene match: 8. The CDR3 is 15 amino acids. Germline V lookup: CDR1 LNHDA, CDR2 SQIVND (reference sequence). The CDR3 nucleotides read TGTGCCAGTAGGATGGGGACAGTGCCGAACACTGAAGCTTTCTTT. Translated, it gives CASRMGTVPNTEAFF.

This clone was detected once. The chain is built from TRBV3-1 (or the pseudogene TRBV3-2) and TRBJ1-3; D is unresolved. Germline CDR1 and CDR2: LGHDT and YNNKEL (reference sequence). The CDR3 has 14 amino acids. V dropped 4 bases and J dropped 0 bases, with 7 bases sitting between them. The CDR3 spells CASSRGSSGNTIYF. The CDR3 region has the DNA TGTGCCAGCAGCCGAGGGAGCTCTGGAAACACCATATATTTT.